This T cell receptor (beta chain) was sequenced in a study of Ad26.COV2.S vaccination and SARS-CoV-2 variants. Study-level background: Each vaccinee took Ad26.COV2.S intramuscularly, once or twice 56 days apart. Study conclusions and caveats: Ad26.COV2.S recipients had broader spike-specific TCRs (P = 0.0014). Substantial breadth was reportedly displayed by spike-specific CD8+ and CD4+ T cell responses after vaccination.

As to treatment: around 19 received Ad26.COV2.S at low or high dose, single or two shots; roughly five received placebo; per-sample allocation not given. Specimens were obtained on day 63 following the first vaccine or placebo injection. Expression of Wuhan-strain SARS-CoV-2 spike came from the Ad26 vector that formed the vaccine. Germline CDR1 is SGHAT and CDR2 is FQNNGV. The CDR3 contains 14 residues. V trimming: 5 bases; J trimming: 7 bases; junction bases outside the gene matches: 6. TCRdb keeps only in-frame clones here, not all; method: immunoSEQ multiplex PCR. In the table there are more than 300,000 clones, around four fifths of which are singletons. A word on this clone: Its antigen is currently unknown.

The J gene is TRBJ1-1, the V gene TRBV11-2, with TRBD1 matching over 11 bases. Sequencing was performed on peripheral blood, taken in a trial of Ad26.COV2.S vaccine versus placebo. The TCR was taken from a person between 18 and 65 years old who received the Ad26.COV2.S COVID-19 vaccine or a placebo. CDR3 sequence: CASSPGQGADEAFF. CDR3 DNA sequence: TGTGCCAGCAGCCCAGGACAGGGGGCGGATGAAGCTTTCTTT.